The clone carrying this T cell receptor beta chain was observed at least ten times. This CDR3 contains 14 residues. Germline-derived CDR1 and CDR2 are DFQATT and SNEGSKA (reference sequence). Trimming removed 5 bases at V and 4 bases at J, with 16 bases between. This sample is drawn from a study of CD8 T cells in ankylosing spondylitis. A single record per CDR3 protein comes from TCRdb applying MiXCR to the 5' RACE reads. The data show more than 100,000 distinct CDR3 sequences, with 10% to 12% seen just once and about 4% held by the top ten. This TCR derives from a female donor with ankylosing spondylitis or in good health (not recorded which). Sequences were obtained from blood, either unsorted or a sorted T cell fraction (not recorded which). The chain recombines TRBV20-1 with TRBJ2-3; a possible D gene is TRBD2 (6 bases). CDR3 amino acids: CSALTSLSADTQYF. For the CDR3, the DNA is TGCAGTGCTCTGACTAGTCTTAGCGCAGATACGCAGTATTTT.